What follows describes a single T cell receptor beta chain. Its antigen remains unidentified. The entry originates in a study of CD8 T cells in ankylosing spondylitis. TCRdb re-called the 5' RACE reads through MiXCR, storing one row per CDR3 protein. Among around 770,000 distinct CDR3 sequences listed, around 20% were seen once. The germline CDR1 and CDR2 sequences are ENHRY and SYGVKD. The CDR3 loop spans 15 amino acids. Trimming took off 4 bases at V and 4 bases at J, with 14 bases between the two ends. Whole-study findings and limits: What seemed typical of ankylosing spondylitis blood was a TCR beta motif built from fewer than ten highly homologous variants. Significant enrichment of disease-linked clones was reported in matched ankylosing spondylitis synovial fluid.

This TCR came from a male donor with ankylosing spondylitis. The chain employs TRBV10-3 and TRBJ1-3; D is perhaps TRBD1 (5 bases). Sequencing was done on a sample of blood, either unsorted or a sorted T cell fraction (not recorded which). The CDR3 loop is CAISAFTQGGNTIYF. The CDR3 region has the DNA TGTGCCATCAGTGCCTTCACCCAGGGAGGAAACACCATATATTTT.